Each of the 18 T cell receptor beta chains below was sequenced from the same sample in a study of neoadjuvant anti-PD-1 for oral cavity cancer. Libraries were prepared by immunoSEQ multiplex PCR; TCRdb keeps only in-frame clonotypes and omits some of them. This sample carries more than 12,000 clones, roughly 41% of them seen once, and the ten largest clones take about 39%. Time point meaning: after neoadjuvant nivolumab, at surgical resection. Here the sequenced sample was tumor tissue, taken after nivolumab (anti-PD-1) treatment. The receptors originated from a person between 35 and 79 years old with oral cavity squamous cell carcinoma.

This chain links TRBV13 with TRBJ2-7; perhaps TRBD2 as D (5 bases). Germline-derived CDR1 and CDR2 are PRHDT and FYEKMQ (reference sequence). V was clipped by 3 bases and J by 3 bases, with 9 bases between them. CDR3 size: 13 residues. The CDR3 DNA sequence: TGTGCCAGCAGCTTCGGACGGGACTACGAGCAGTACTTC. This sequence encodes CASSFGRDYEQYF.

The V gene is TRBV4-2, the J gene TRBJ2-1; the match to TRBD2 covers 9 bases. Germline lookup yields CDR1 LGHNA and CDR2 YNFKEQ. This CDR3 contains 16 residues. The ends lost 0 bases at V and 4 bases at J; junction bases unmatched: 4. The CDR3 DNA is TGTGCCAGCAGCCAAGATGCGACTAGCGGTTACAATGAGCAGTTCTTC. Translated, it gives CASSQDATSGYNEQFF.

The genes are TRBV7-2 and TRBJ1-2; 10 nucleotides align to TRBD1. Trimming removed 5 bases from V and 8 bases from J; junction bases left unmatched: 5. Germline V gives CDR1 SGHTA, CDR2 FQGNSA. The CDR3 consists of 13 residues. In DNA form, the CDR3 reads TGTGCCAGCAGCCATGGACAGGGGGGAGGCTACACCTTC. This sequence encodes CASSHGQGGGYTF.

This chain connects TRBV5-5 to TRBJ1-3, with D possibly TRBD1 on 5 matching bases. V was pared by 0 bases and J by 0 bases, with 10 bases between. This CDR3 region has 16 residues. From germline, CDR1 is SGHKS and CDR2 YYEKEE (reference sequence). The CDR3 is CASSLGGSYSGNTIYF. The CDR3 DNA is TGTGCCAGCAGCTTGGGGGGGTCTTACTCTGGAAACACCATATATTTT.

This clone was detected a few times. The V call is TRBV7-2, the J call TRBJ2-7, with 9 bases lining up with TRBD1. J was trimmed by 1 base and V by 5 bases; bases with no gene match: 15. This CDR3 is built from 18 residues. Germline-derived CDR1 and CDR2 are SGHTA and FQGNSA. The DNA of the CDR3 is TGTGCCAGCAGCCCCGCACCGCCGGGACAGGGATGGTCCTACGAGCAGTACTTC. Amino acids: CASSPAPPGQGWSYEQYF.

The chain couples TRBV7-8 to TRBJ1-1; D not certain. V was cut by 6 bases and J by 1 base, with 12 bases left in between. The CDR3 covers 14 residues. The V gene's germline CDR1 is SGHVS and CDR2 FQNEAQ. The CDR3 nucleotides read TGTGCCAGCAGTGAATTCTCAGAGAACACTGAAGCTTTCTTT. Its protein product is CASSEFSENTEAFF.

The chain links TRBV10-2 to TRBJ1-5; 8 bases fit TRBD1. Germline lookup yields CDR1 WSHSY and CDR2 SAAADI. CDR3 size: 14 residues. Trimming removed 6 bases from V and 6 bases from J; junction bases left unmatched: 7. As DNA, the CDR3 is TGCGCCAGCAGCCCTTCAGGGGGCGGTCAGCCCCAGCATTTT. Its translation: CASSPSGGGQPQHF.

This clone was detected only a few times. The V gene is TRBV13, the J gene TRBJ2-7, with D maybe TRBD2 (5 bases). Germline V CDR1 and CDR2: PRHDT, FYEKMQ (reference sequence). The CDR3 length is 15 residues. The ends were cut back, 0 bases at V and 7 bases at J, with 16 bases in the middle. CDR3 in DNA: TGTGCCAGCAGCTTAGGCCCCGGGCAGTCGGGGGAGCAGTACTTC. Translated: CASSLGPGQSGEQYF.

As concerns this clone: One junction end does not reproduce the germline sequence, and a read error may be involved. CDR3 amino acids: CASSQGRLARHGYTF. The DNA for the CDR3 is TGCGCCAGCAGCCAAGGTCGACTGGCTCGCCATGGCTACACCTTC. The rearrangement links TRBV5-4 to TRBJ1-2; D ambiguous. The CDR3 spans 15 residues. Per germline, CDR1 SGHNT and CDR2 YYREEE (reference sequence).

In this sample, this clone is medium-sized. The chain employs TRBV7-8 and TRBJ1-2; D is undetermined. Germline CDR1 is SGHVS and CDR2 is FQNEAQ. Trimming removed 1 base at V and 6 bases at J, with 3 bases between. The CDR3 loop spans 11 amino acids. The CDR3 sequence is CASSLGDGYTF. In DNA, the CDR3 is TGTGCCAGCAGCTTAGGTGATGGCTACACCTTC.

V is TRBV9 and J is TRBJ1-2, with D possibly matching TRBD1 (6 bases). CDR1 SGDLS and CDR2 YYNGEE come from the germline V gene. V lost 4 bases, J lost 1 base, and 14 bases lay in between. This CDR3 has 15 residues. DNA of the CDR3: TGTGCCAGCAGCCCCGGACAGTTTAGTAACTATGGCTACACCTTC. Translation: CASSPGQFSNYGYTF. Variable domain in full (rest from reference TRBV9 and TRBJ1-2): DSGVTQTPKHLITATGQRVTLRCSPRSGDLSVYWYQQSLDQGLQFLIQYYNGEERAKGNILERFSAQQFPDLHSELNLSSLELGDSALYFCASSPGQFSNYGYTFGSGTRLTVV.

Only a few counts were recorded for this clone. The V and J genes are TRBV2 and TRBJ1-1, with D unclear. The V and J ends lost 2 bases and 8 bases respectively, with 6 bases between them. The CDR3 length is 11 residues. Per germline, CDR1 SNHLY and CDR2 FYNNEI. CDR3 sequence reads: CASSEWSEAFF. CDR3 coding DNA: TGTGCCAGCAGTGAATGGTCAGAAGCTTTCTTT.

The CDR3 region has the DNA TGTGCCACCAGCGGGCCTCACGGAGCAGATACGCAGTATTTT. Its protein product is CATSGPHGADTQYF. V and J are TRBV15 and TRBJ2-3, with D uncertain. The CDR3 sequence is 14 residues long. Trimming cost V 5 bases and J 4 bases, with 13 bases left between them. CDR1 and CDR2 from the germline V gene are LNHNV and YYDKDF (reference sequence).

This clone was seen a few times. The chain combines TRBV10-3 with TRBJ1-2; no clear D. Trimming cost V 0 bases and J 4 bases, with 9 bases left between them. Germline V gene sequence: CDR1 ENHRY, CDR2 SYGVKD. The CDR3 extends over 14 amino acids. The CDR3 is CAISESADAYGYTF. As DNA, the CDR3 is TGTGCCATCAGTGAGTCGGCAGACGCCTATGGCTACACCTTC.

This clone was seen just once. The chain recombines TRBV6-6 with TRBJ2-5; 9 bases fit TRBD2. Per the germline V gene, CDR1 is MNHNY and CDR2 is SVGAGI (reference sequence). The V gene end was trimmed by 2 bases and the J gene end by 1 base; junction bases not matched to a gene: 2. The CDR3 totals 15 residues. Here the CDR3 reads CASSYKRGVQETQYF. The CDR3 coding sequence is TGTGCCAGCAGTTACAAGCGGGGGGTCCAAGAGACCCAGTACTTC.

The V and J genes are TRBV14 and TRBJ1-1; TRBD1 matches 7 bases. CDR1 SGHDN and CDR2 FVKESK come from the germline V gene. This CDR3 spans 14 amino acids. The ends lost 5 bases at V and 4 bases at J; junction bases unmatched: 7. The CDR3 loop is CASSKQGLFTEAFF. The DNA for the CDR3 is TGTGCCAGCAGCAAACAGGGGTTGTTCACTGAAGCTTTCTTT.

CDR3 sequence: CASSQGRSEQYF. The CDR3 nucleotides read TGCGCCAGCAGCCAAGGACGAAGCGAGCAGTACTTC. The V call is TRBV4-3, the J call TRBJ2-7, with D uncertain. Looked up from germline, CDR1 is LGHNA and CDR2 is YSLEER. CDR3 length: 12 amino acids. The ends were cut back, 1 base at V and 6 bases at J, with 7 bases in the middle.

The chain recombines TRBV28 with TRBJ2-1; 12 bases align to TRBD2. Unmatched junction bases numbered 11, after V lost 7 bases and J lost 10 bases. The CDR3 totals 15 residues. Germline V lookup: CDR1 MDHEN, CDR2 SYDVKM. CDR3 nucleotide sequence: TGTGCCAGCAAAGGCTCTAGCGGGGGGGCCCGGGAGCAGTTCTTC. Translation gives CASKGSSGGAREQFF.